This paragraph reports one TCR beta chain. This receptor's antigen is unknown. No qualities accompany the bases; no much larger clone lies one base away. Library preparation was by the immunoSEQ multiplex PCR assay. TCRdb limited this immuneACCESS table to in-frame rearrangements with V and J called. A share of clones is missing; checked studies link under half to unresolved V genes, and the rest is unexplained. For this sample there are about 71,000 clones; roughly 92% appear just once. The ten largest account for 0.41% of the sample. Taken from cysteine to phenylalanine, the CDR3 has 16 residues. Just the 48-base CDR3 DNA is kept, in frame starting at base 1. V is cut by 3 bases and J by 7 bases, and the space between the germline ends is 22 bases. Taken from the germline V gene, the CDR1 and CDR2 loops are KGHSH and LQKENI. The record originates from a study of technical replicates of blood from a few donors (dated by TCRdb to 2017 to 2019).

The chain couples TRBV18 to TRBJ2-7, with a weak D call of TRBD2 (5 bases match). Sequences were obtained from T cells isolated from PBMCs. The TCR originated in a human donor in good health. The nucleotide sequence reads TGTGCCAGCTCACCGTCAACCGGGATCCACTTCAGTGAGCAGTACTTC. The resulting protein is CASSPSTGIHFSEQYF.